This is a list of T cell receptor beta chains from one sample in a study of cytomegalovirus exposure and HLA in healthy donors. Produced via immunoSEQ multiplex PCR; TCRdb's table is partial and in-frame only. Of under 200,000 clones listed, about three quarters are singletons. The material sequenced was PBMCs. The receptors originated from a female donor in good health and CMV-seronegative. The CDR3 runs from the conserved cysteine through the conserved F or W. The D gene is left open where the match is weak. Clone size is given for some rows only: seen once, a few or many times, or a class if the clone is expanded.

abundance: .; d_gene: TRBD2; j_gene: TRBJ2-1; v_gene: TRBV19; CDR3nt: TGTGCCACCAGGCAGCGGGGGGACAATGAGCAGTTCTTC; CDR3aa: CATRQRGDNEQFF
abundance: .; d_gene: TRBD1; j_gene: TRBJ2-7; v_gene: TRBV7-8; CDR3nt: TGTGCCAGCAGCTTATTGGCCAGGGGGAACGAGCAGTACTTC; CDR3aa: CASSLLARGNEQYF
abundance: few; d_gene: TRBD1; j_gene: TRBJ1-3; v_gene: TRBV19; CDR3nt: TGTGCCAGTATACCGGACAGGGATACTTTTTCTGGAAACACCATATATTTT; CDR3aa: CASIPDRDTFSGNTIYF
abundance: .; d_gene: TRBD2; j_gene: TRBJ2-1; v_gene: TRBV7-3; CDR3nt: TGTGCCAGCAGCCGACGTCTAGCGGGAGGGCCCGATGAGCAGTTCTTC; CDR3aa: CASSRRLAGGPDEQFF
abundance: .; d_gene: .; j_gene: TRBJ1-2; v_gene: TRBV28; CDR3nt: TGTGCCAGCAGTTACCAGGCCCGCTCCATCTATGGCTACACCTTC; CDR3aa: CASSYQARSIYGYTF
abundance: .; d_gene: TRBD2; j_gene: TRBJ2-3; v_gene: TRBV6-1; CDR3nt: TGTGCCAGCCGCTCTAGCGGGACAGATACGCAGTATTTT; CDR3aa: CASRSSGTDTQYF
abundance: .; d_gene: TRBD2; j_gene: TRBJ2-3; v_gene: TRBV7-3; CDR3nt: TGTGCCAGCAGTTCCGGACGGGGGGGCGGCACAGATACGCAGTATTTT; CDR3aa: CASSSGRGGGTDTQYF
abundance: once; d_gene: .; j_gene: TRBJ1-1; v_gene: TRBV7-9; CDR3nt: TGTGCCAGCAGCTTAGCGGGAGTAAACACTGAAGCTTTCTTT; CDR3aa: CASSLAGVNTEAFF
abundance: few; d_gene: .; j_gene: TRBJ1-4; v_gene: TRBV28; CDR3nt: TGTGCCAGCAGTTCAAGCCGAAATGAAAAACTGTTTTTT; CDR3aa: CASSSSRNEKLFF
abundance: few; d_gene: .; j_gene: TRBJ1-1; v_gene: TRBV11-2; CDR3nt: TGTGCCAGCAGTCGAACCGGGGTCGGCGAAGCTTTCTTT; CDR3aa: CASSRTGVGEAFF
abundance: .; d_gene: TRBD1; j_gene: TRBJ1-2; v_gene: TRBV4-3; CDR3nt: TGCGCCAGCAGCCAAGATCAGGGGGAATTTAACTATGGCTACACCTTC; CDR3aa: CASSQDQGEFNYGYTF
abundance: .; d_gene: TRBD1; j_gene: TRBJ1-6; v_gene: TRBV5-1; CDR3nt: TGCGCCAGCAGCTTGGGAGGGAGGACAGGCATCGATTCACCCCTCCACTTT; CDR3aa: CASSLGGRTGIDSPLHF
abundance: once; d_gene: TRBD1; j_gene: TRBJ1-1; v_gene: TRBV28; CDR3nt: TGTGCCAGCAGTCCTCCCGCCCAGGGGGCCCACCGAGGCACTGAAGCTTTCTTT; CDR3aa: CASSPPAQGAHRGTEAFF
abundance: .; d_gene: TRBD1; j_gene: TRBJ1-5; v_gene: TRBV4-1; CDR3nt: TGCGCCAGCAGCTCGACAGGGGCCGCGTCTGGAGATCAGCCCCAGCATTTT; CDR3aa: CASSSTGAASGDQPQHF
abundance: .; d_gene: .; j_gene: TRBJ2-3; v_gene: TRBV7-2; CDR3nt: TGTGCCAGCATCCCAGGACTGTACACAGATACGCAGTATTTT; CDR3aa: CASIPGLYTDTQYF
abundance: .; d_gene: .; j_gene: TRBJ1-3; v_gene: TRBV18; CDR3nt: TGTGCCAGCTCATCAACGTCAGGGGCTGGAAACACCATATATTTT; CDR3aa: CASSSTSGAGNTIYF
abundance: .; d_gene: TRBD1; j_gene: TRBJ2-2; v_gene: TRBV5-1; CDR3nt: TGCGCCAGCAGCTTGACAGGGGGCGTAGGTCCCGGGGAGCTGTTTTTT; CDR3aa: CASSLTGGVGPGELFF
abundance: once; d_gene: .; j_gene: TRBJ1-1; v_gene: TRBV6-5; CDR3nt: TGTGCCAGCAGTTTCGCCGCAGGGGTAACTGAAGCTTTCTTT; CDR3aa: CASSFAAGVTEAFF
abundance: .; d_gene: TRBD2; j_gene: TRBJ2-7; v_gene: TRBV7-8; CDR3nt: TGTGCCAGCAGCTTAGCCGTAGGGACTACCGGGACGAACTTC; CDR3aa: CASSLAVGTTGTNF
abundance: .; d_gene: TRBD2; j_gene: TRBJ2-1; v_gene: TRBV7-8; CDR3nt: TGTGCCAGCAGCTACCCCCTCGGGCGGGGGGAACCCTACAATGAGCAGTTCTTC; CDR3aa: CASSYPLGRGEPYNEQFF